This T cell receptor beta chain came from a study of PD-1 blockade in classical Hodgkin lymphoma. Study summary: Patients were given intravenous nivolumab, 3 mg/kg, every 2 weeks.

As for this clone: What it binds is not known.

Following autologous stem cell transplantation, relapse occurred in every patient, and exposure to brentuximab vedotin varied. Study-level findings and limits: Newly diagnosed and completely responding patients shared comparable baseline diversity. Baseline TCR diversity was reportedly lower in newly diagnosed patients than healthy donors.

This CDR3 is 11 amino acids long. In germline, CDR1 is MNHEY, CDR2 SMNVEV (reference sequence). Trimming cost V 7 bases and J 9 bases, with 12 bases left between them. The data were produced by immunoSEQ multiplex PCR, yet TCRdb's version contains in-frame clones alone and is incomplete. The data hold some 100,000 clones, with around 90% observed a single time. The receptor's source is a human donor with classical Hodgkin lymphoma. This specimen was peripheral blood mononuclear cells (PBMCs), taken at baseline. V gene TRBV27 combines with J gene TRBJ1-1; unclear D gene. The CDR3 here is CASILGPKAFF. For the CDR3, the DNA is TGTGCCAGCATCCTCGGGCCGAAAGCTTTCTTT.